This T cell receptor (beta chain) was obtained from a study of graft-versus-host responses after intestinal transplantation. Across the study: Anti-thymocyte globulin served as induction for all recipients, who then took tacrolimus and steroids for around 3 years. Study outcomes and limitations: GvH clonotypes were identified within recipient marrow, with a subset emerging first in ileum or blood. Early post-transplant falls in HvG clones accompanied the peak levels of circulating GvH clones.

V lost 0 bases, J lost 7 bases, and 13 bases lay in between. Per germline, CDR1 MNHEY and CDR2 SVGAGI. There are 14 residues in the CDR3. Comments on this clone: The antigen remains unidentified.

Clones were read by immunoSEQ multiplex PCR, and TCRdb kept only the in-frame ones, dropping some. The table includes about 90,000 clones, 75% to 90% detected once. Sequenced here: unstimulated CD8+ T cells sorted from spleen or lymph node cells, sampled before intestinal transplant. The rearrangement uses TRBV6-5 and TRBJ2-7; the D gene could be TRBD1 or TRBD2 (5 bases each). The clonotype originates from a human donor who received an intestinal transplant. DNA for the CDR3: TGTGCCAGCAGTTACTCCGGGACCCCTTTTGAGCAGTACTTC. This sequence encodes CASSYSGTPFEQYF.